This passage covers 12 T cell receptor beta chains from one sample sequenced in a study of identifying expanded T cells in peripheral blood. Produced via immunoSEQ multiplex PCR; TCRdb's table is partial and in-frame only. The data show around 130,000 clones, 70% to 90% seen once. The sequenced sample consisted of blood. The receptors were sampled from a person between 18 and 69 years old in good health.

This clone was seen a few times. The J gene is TRBJ1-2, the V gene TRBV6-6; 9 bases are a match to TRBD1. CDR1 is MNHNY, CDR2 SVGAGI, per germline (reference sequence). CDR3 length: 14 amino acids. After removal of 6 bases from V and 5 bases from J, the junction contained 7 bases not matched to a gene. The CDR3 sequence is CASSLGQGNYGYTF. CDR3 DNA sequence: TGTGCCAGCAGCCTCGGACAGGGGAATTATGGCTACACCTTC.

The CDR3 protein is CASSLRDTRHTIYF. CDR3 coding DNA: TGTGCCAGCAGCTTACGGGACACGAGACACACCATATATTTT. V is TRBV11-2 and J is TRBJ1-3; a weak D match, TRBD1 (6 bases). This CDR3 is built from 14 residues. CDR1 SGHAT and CDR2 FQNNGV come from the germline V gene. V lost 2 bases to trimming and J lost 8 bases, with 13 bases between them.

This chain uses TRBV5-1 with TRBJ2-7; 10 positions agree with TRBD2. The trim removed 3 bases at V and 5 bases at J, leaving 8 bases unmatched. Germline CDR1 SGHRS, CDR2 YFSETQ. The CDR3 totals 15 residues. The CDR3 DNA reads TGCGCCAGCAGCTCAGCGGGAGGGGCCTCTAACGAGCAGTACTTC. Its protein product is CASSSAGGASNEQYF.

The genes are TRBV27 and TRBJ2-7; the D gene is possibly TRBD1 (6 bases). CDR1 is MNHEY and CDR2 is SMNVEV in the germline V gene (reference sequence). V was pared by 8 bases and J by 12 bases, with 29 bases between. CDR3 length: 15 amino acids. CDR3 amino acids: CASSRKTGTSPIVYF. The CDR3 DNA sequence: TGTGCCAGCTCACGTAAAACCGGGACATCCCCCATCGTGTACTTC.

V is TRBV7-7 and J is TRBJ2-2, with D uncertain. The CDR3 is 14 residues long. Germline CDR1 and CDR2: SSHAT and FNYEAQ (reference sequence). V was cut by 5 bases and J by 5 bases, with 12 bases left in between. The CDR3 DNA follows: TGTGCCAGCAGCGTGGGAACATCGACCGGGGAGCTGTTTTTT. Translating it yields CASSVGTSTGELFF.

The V call is TRBV5-1, the J call TRBJ2-7; 12 bases are shared with TRBD2. Germline CDR1 SGHRS, CDR2 YFSETQ. V shed 1 base, J shed 7 bases, and the junction held 6 bases outside the gene matches. This CDR3 spans 15 amino acids. Here the CDR3 reads CASSLMTSGGREQYF. The CDR3, as DNA: TGCGCCAGCAGCTTGATGACTAGCGGGGGTCGAGAGCAGTACTTC.

The chain recombines TRBV6-1 with TRBJ2-5; perhaps TRBD1 as D (6 bases). The length of the CDR3 is 14 residues. V gave up 3 bases and J gave up 4 bases, with 12 bases separating them. Germline-derived CDR1 and CDR2 are MNHNS and SASEGT. The CDR3 DNA sequence: TGTGCCAGCAGTGAGGCAGGGGCGCCAGAGACCCAGTACTTC. This sequence encodes CASSEAGAPETQYF.

This chain links TRBV2 with TRBJ1-2; D is uncertain. This CDR3 spans 13 amino acids. Trimming removed 8 bases at V and 4 bases at J, with 14 bases between. Germline CDR1 is SNHLY and CDR2 is FYNNEI. CDR3 sequence reads: CASSPSGSYGYTF. In nucleotides, the CDR3 is TGTGCCAGCTCCCCAAGTGGCAGCTATGGCTACACCTTC.

The CDR3 reads CASSKEFSYEQYF. The CDR3 DNA sequence: TGTGCCAGCAGCAAAGAATTTTCCTACGAGCAGTACTTC. The J gene is TRBJ2-7, the V gene TRBV21-1. TRBV21-1 is a pseudogene segment. This CDR3 contains 13 residues.

V and J are TRBV7-2 and TRBJ2-7, with 10 bases that match TRBD2. The CDR3 is 14 residues long. The germline V gene encodes CDR1 SGHTA and CDR2 FQGNSA. V trimming: 3 bases; J trimming: 4 bases; junction bases outside the gene matches: 3. The CDR3 sequence: CASSLLAGGYEQYF. The CDR3 DNA reads TGTGCCAGCAGCTTGTTAGCGGGGGGTTACGAGCAGTACTTC.

V gene TRBV7-9 combines with J gene TRBJ1-1, with D possibly being TRBD1 (6 bases). The CDR3 is 15 amino acids. The germline V and J ends were trimmed by 8 bases and 2 bases, with 18 bases remaining between them. CDR1 is SEHNR and CDR2 is FQNEAQ in the germline V gene (reference sequence). The CDR3, as DNA: TGTGCCAGCTCCCCCGGGGGCCAGTTTAACACTGAAGCTTTCTTT. Its protein is CASSPGGQFNTEAFF.

CDR3 sequence (DNA): TGCGCCAGCAGCCAAGAGGGGAGCGGGGGGACCGGGGAGCTGTTTTTT. Translating it yields CASSQEGSGGTGELFF. The chain joins TRBV4-1 to TRBJ2-2, with TRBD2 identical over 9 bases. Trimming at V came to 0 bases and at J to 5 bases, leaving 4 bases not matched to a gene. CDR3 length: 16 amino acids. Germline V gene sequence: CDR1 MGHRA, CDR2 YSYEKL.